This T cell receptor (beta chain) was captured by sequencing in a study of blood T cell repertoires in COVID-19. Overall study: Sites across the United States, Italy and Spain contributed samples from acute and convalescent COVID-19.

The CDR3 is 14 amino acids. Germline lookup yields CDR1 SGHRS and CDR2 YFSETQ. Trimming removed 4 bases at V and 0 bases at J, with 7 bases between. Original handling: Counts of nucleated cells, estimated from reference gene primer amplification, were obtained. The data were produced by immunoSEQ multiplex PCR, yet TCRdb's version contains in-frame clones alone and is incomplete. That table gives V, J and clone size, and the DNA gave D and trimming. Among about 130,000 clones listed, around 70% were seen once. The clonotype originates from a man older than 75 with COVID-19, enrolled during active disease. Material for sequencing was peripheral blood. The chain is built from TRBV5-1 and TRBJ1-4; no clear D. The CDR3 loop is CASSPDSTNEKLFF. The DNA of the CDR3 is TGCGCCAGCAGCCCAGACTCAACTAATGAAAAACTGTTTTTT.